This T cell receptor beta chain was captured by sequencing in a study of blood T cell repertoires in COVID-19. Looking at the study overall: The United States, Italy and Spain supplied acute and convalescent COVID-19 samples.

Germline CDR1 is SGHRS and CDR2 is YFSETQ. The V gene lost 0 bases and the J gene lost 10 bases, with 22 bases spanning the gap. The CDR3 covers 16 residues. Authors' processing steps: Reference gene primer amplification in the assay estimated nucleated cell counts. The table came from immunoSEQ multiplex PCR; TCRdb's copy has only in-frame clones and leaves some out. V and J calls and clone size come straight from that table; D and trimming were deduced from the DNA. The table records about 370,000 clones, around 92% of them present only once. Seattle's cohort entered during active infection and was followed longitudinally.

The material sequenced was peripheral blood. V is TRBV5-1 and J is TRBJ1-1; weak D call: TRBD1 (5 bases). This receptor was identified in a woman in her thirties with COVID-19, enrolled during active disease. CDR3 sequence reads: CASSLGPQNRGVRAFF. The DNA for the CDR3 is TGCGCCAGCAGCTTGGGCCCCCAAAACCGGGGGGTTAGAGCTTTCTTT.